The rows below give T cell receptor beta chains drawn from one sample of a study of blood T cell repertoires in COVID-19. The assay was immunoSEQ multiplex PCR, and TCRdb's table has in-frame clones only and misses some. The top ten hold 5.5% to 7.5% of the sample, which has about 220,000 clones, 84% seen once. Sequencing was done on a sample of PBMCs or T cells enriched from blood (not recorded which). The receptor source for this set is a woman in her thirties or forties who had recovered from COVID-19. The CDR3 runs from the conserved cysteine through the conserved F or W. D genes are given only for firm matches. Expanded clones get a size class; other rows say once, few or many, or leave the size out.

V: TRBV6-5; size: -; D: -; J: TRBJ2-3; DNA: TGTGCCAGCAGTTACCGCGCCACAGATACGCAGTATTTT; CDR3: CASSYRATDTQYF
V: TRBV7-6; size: many; D: TRBD1; J: TRBJ1-3; DNA: TGTGCCAGCAGCCCCGCCCGGACAGGGGGAAACACCATATATTTT; CDR3: CASSPARTGGNTIYF
V: TRBV5-4; size: -; D: TRBD1; J: TRBJ2-2; DNA: TGTGCCAGCAGCTTGGACAGGGGGGTCGCCGGGGAGCTGTTTTTT; CDR3: CASSLDRGVAGELFF
V: TRBV5-1; size: -; D: TRBD1; J: TRBJ2-7; DNA: TGCGCCAGCAGCCCGGGACAGGCTTCCTACGAGCAGTACTTC; CDR3: CASSPGQASYEQYF
V: TRBV11-3; size: -; D: TRBD2; J: TRBJ2-1; DNA: TGTGCCAGCAGCTTCATCCTAGCGGGAGGGGAGCAGTTCTTC; CDR3: CASSFILAGGEQFF
V: TRBV11-2; size: -; D: TRBD1; J: TRBJ1-2; DNA: TGTGCCAGCAGCTTAGAAGGAGGGACAGGGATAGGCTACACCTTC; CDR3: CASSLEGGTGIGYTF
V: TRBV21-1; size: -; D: -; J: TRBJ1-5; DNA: TGTGCCAGCAGCAAAGGGGGGCGGACACCACTAAATCAGCCCCAGCATTTT; CDR3: CASSKGGRTPLNQPQHF
V: TRBV10-1; size: -; D: TRBD1; J: TRBJ1-1; DNA: TGCGCCAGCTCGGGACAGAGGAACACTGAAGCTTTCTTT; CDR3: CASSGQRNTEAFF
V: TRBV15; size: -; D: -; J: TRBJ1-5; DNA: TGTGCCACCAGCAGAGGAGGCAGCCCAAATCAGCCCCAGCATTTT; CDR3: CATSRGGSPNQPQHF
V: TRBV19; size: -; D: TRBD2; J: TRBJ2-3; DNA: TGTGCCAGTAGTTTCACGGGGACTAGCGGAACAGATACGCAGTATTTT; CDR3: CASSFTGTSGTDTQYF
V: TRBV18; size: -; D: -; J: TRBJ2-2; DNA: TGTGCCAGCTCAGCGACCACCCCAGGGTCCGGGGAGCTGTTTTTT; CDR3: CASSATTPGSGELFF
V: TRBV11-3; size: -; D: -; J: TRBJ2-1; DNA: TGTGCCAGCAGCTCCCGAGCGCCGAATGAGCAGTTCTTC; CDR3: CASSSRAPNEQFF
V: TRBV7-9; size: few; D: -; J: TRBJ1-1; DNA: TGTGCCACCTCCTCGGGGGGCCACAGTGGGACTGAAGCTTTCTTT; CDR3: CATSSGGHSGTEAFF
V: TRBV7-8; size: -; D: -; J: TRBJ1-5; DNA: TGTGCCAGCAGCCCTTTAACAGCGGGGGCAAGCAATCAGCCCCAGCATTTT; CDR3: CASSPLTAGASNQPQHF